This TCR beta chain comes out of a study of identical twins. This clonotype was counted between two and nine times. The V and J ends lost 1 base and 5 bases, in that order; junction bases with no gene match: 3. The CDR3 is 15 residues long. Germline values: CDR1 KGHSH, CDR2 LQKENI. Each CDR3 protein is one row after TCRdb ran MiXCR on the 5' RACE reads. The sample lists about 530,000 distinct CDR3 sequences; around 20% were seen once. This same sample was also part of a study on yellow fever vaccine responses in identical twins.

The sequence was collected from a woman under 30 in good health. What was sequenced was CD4+ T cells sorted from blood. The J gene is TRBJ1-1, the V gene TRBV18; 11 nucleotides match TRBD1. The DNA for the CDR3 is TGTGCCAGCTCACCACGGGACAGGGGGTCGACTGAAGCTTTCTTT. It encodes CASSPRDRGSTEAFF.